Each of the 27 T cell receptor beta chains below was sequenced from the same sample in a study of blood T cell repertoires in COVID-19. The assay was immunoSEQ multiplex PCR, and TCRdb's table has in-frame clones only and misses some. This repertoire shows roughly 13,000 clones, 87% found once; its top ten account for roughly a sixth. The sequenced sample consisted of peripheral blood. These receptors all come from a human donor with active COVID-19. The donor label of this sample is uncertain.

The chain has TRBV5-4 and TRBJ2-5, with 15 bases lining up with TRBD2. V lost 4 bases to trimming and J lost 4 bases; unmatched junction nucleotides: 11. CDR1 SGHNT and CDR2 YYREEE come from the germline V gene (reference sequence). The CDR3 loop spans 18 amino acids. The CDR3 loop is CASSPSGLAGGEGETQYF. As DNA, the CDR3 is TGTGCCAGCAGCCCCTCGGGACTAGCGGGGGGAGAGGGAGAGACCCAGTACTTC.

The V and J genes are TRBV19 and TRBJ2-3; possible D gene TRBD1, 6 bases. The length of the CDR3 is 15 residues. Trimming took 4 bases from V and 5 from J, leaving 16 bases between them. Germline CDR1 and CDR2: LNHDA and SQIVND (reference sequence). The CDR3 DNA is TGTGCCAGTAGTACCCCCGGGGACACGGGAGATACGCAGTATTTT. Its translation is CASSTPGDTGDTQYF.

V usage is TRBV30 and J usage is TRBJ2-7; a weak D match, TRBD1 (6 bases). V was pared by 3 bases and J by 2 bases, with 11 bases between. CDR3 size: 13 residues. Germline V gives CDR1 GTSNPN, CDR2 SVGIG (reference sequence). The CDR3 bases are TGTGCCTGGAGAAGGCAGGGGACCTACGAGCAGTACTTC. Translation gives CAWRRQGTYEQYF.

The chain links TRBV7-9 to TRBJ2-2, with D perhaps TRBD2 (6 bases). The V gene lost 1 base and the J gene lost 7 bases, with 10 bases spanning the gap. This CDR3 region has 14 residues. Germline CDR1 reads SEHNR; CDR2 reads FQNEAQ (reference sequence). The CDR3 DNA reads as TGTGCCAGCAGCTTAGTACTAGCCGGCGGGGAGCTGTTTTTT. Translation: CASSLVLAGGELFF.

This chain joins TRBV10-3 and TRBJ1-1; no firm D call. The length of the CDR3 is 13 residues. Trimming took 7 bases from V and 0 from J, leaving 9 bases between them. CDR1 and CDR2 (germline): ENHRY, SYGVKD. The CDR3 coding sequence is TGTGCCATCACCCGCCAGGTGAACACTGAAGCTTTCTTT. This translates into CAITRQVNTEAFF.

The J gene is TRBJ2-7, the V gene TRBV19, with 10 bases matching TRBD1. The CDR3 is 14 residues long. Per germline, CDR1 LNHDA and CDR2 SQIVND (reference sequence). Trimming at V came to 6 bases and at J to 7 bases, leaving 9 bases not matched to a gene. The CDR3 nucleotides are TGTGCCAGTAGCCCCGGGACAGGGGTCGGTGAGCAGTACTTC. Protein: CASSPGTGVGEQYF.

The CDR3, as DNA: TGTGCCAGCAGCCTTTCCAGCGGCCACAATGAGCAGTTCTTC. It encodes CASSLSSGHNEQFF. The chain carries TRBV21-1 and TRBJ2-1; the table gives TRBD2 as D, unverified against the DNA. TRBV21-1 is termed a pseudogene. The CDR3 has 14 residues.

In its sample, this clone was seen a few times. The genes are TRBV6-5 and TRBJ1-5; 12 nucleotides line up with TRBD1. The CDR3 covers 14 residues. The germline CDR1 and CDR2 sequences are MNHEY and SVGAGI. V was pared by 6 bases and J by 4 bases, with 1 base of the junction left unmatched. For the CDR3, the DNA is TGTGCCAGCAGGGGACAGGGGGCGAATCAGCCCCAGCATTTT. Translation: CASRGQGANQPQHF.

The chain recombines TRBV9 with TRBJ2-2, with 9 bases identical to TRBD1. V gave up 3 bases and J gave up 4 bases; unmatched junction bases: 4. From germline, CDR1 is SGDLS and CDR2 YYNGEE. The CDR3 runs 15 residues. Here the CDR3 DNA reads TGTGCCAGCAGCGGAGACAGGGGGTCCACCGGGGAGCTGTTTTTT. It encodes CASSGDRGSTGELFF.

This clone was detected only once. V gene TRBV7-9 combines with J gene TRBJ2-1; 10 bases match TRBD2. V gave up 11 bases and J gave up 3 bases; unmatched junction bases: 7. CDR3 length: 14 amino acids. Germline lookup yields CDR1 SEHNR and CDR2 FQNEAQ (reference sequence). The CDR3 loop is CALQREGLYNEQFF. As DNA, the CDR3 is TGTGCCTTACAGCGGGAGGGCCTCTACAATGAGCAGTTCTTC.

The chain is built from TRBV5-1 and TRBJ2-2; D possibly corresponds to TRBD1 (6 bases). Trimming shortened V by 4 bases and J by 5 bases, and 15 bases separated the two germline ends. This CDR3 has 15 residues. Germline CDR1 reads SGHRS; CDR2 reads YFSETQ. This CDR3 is CASSQGTTFTGELFF. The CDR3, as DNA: TGCGCCAGCAGCCAAGGGACAACGTTTACCGGGGAGCTGTTTTTT.

The CDR3 region is CASVQSGGTGNTIYF. CDR3 nucleotide sequence: TGTGCCAGCGTACAATCCGGGGGGACTGGAAACACCATATATTTT. V usage is TRBV28 and J usage is TRBJ1-3, with TRBD1 as a possible D gene (5 bases). Trimming removed 8 bases at V and 2 bases at J, with 16 bases between. Germline V gene sequence: CDR1 MDHEN, CDR2 SYDVKM. This CDR3 has 15 amino acids.

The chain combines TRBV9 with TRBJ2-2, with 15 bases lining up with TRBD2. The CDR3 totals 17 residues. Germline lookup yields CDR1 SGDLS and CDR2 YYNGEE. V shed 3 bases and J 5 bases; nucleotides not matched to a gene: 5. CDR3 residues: CASSAGLAGGSTGELFF. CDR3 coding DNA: TGTGCCAGCAGCGCGGGACTAGCGGGGGGCTCGACCGGGGAGCTGTTTTTT.

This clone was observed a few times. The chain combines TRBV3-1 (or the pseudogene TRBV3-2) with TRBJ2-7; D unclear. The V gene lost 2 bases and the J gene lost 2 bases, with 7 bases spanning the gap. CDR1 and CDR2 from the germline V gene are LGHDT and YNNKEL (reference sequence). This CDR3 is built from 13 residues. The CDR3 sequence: CASSQTYTYEQYF. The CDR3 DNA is TGTGCCAGCAGCCAAACATACACCTACGAGCAGTACTTC.

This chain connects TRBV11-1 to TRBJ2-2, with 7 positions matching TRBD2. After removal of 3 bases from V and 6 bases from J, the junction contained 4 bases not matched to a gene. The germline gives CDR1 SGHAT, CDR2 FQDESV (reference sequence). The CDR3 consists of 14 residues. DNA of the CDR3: TGTGCCAGCAGCTTTCTTCGGGGGGCCGGGGAGCTGTTTTTT. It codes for CASSFLRGAGELFF.

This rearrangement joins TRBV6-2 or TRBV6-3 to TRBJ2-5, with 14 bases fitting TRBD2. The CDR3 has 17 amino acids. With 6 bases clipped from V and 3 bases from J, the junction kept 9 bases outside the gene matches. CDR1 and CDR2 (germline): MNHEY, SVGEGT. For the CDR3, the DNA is TGTGCCAGCAGCCAGGGACTAGCGGGAGTCGGGAAAGAGACCCAGTACTTC. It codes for CASSQGLAGVGKETQYF.

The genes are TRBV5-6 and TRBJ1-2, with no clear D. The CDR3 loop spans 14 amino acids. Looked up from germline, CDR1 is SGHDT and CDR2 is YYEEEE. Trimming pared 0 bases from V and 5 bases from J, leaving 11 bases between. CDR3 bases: TGTGCCAGCAGCTTGGGGGCCACGCCTTATGGCTACACCTTC. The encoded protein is CASSLGATPYGYTF.

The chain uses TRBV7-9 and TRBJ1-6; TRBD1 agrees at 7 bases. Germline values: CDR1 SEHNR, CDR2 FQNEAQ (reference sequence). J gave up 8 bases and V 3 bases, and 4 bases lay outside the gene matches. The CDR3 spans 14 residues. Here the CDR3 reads CASSLGQMYSPLHF. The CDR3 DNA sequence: TGTGCCAGCAGCTTGGGACAGATGTATTCACCCCTCCACTTT.

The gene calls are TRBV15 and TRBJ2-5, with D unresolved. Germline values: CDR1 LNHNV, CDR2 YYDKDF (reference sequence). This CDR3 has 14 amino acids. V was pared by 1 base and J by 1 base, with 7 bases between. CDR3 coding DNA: TGTGCCACCAGCAGAGGAAGGAGCCAAGAGACCCAGTACTTC. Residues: CATSRGRSQETQYF. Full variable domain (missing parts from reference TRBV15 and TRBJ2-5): DAMVIQNPRYQVTQFGKPVTLSCSQTLNHNVMYWYQQKSSQAPKLLFHYYDKDFNNEADTPDNFQSRRPNTSFCFLDIRSPGLGDTAMYLCATSRGRSQETQYFGPGTRLLVL.

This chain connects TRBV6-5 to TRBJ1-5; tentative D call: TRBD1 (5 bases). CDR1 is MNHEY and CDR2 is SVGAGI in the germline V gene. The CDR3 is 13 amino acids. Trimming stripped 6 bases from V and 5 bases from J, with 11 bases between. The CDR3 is CASSKDRHQPQHF. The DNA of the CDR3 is TGTGCCAGCAGCAAAGACAGACATCAGCCCCAGCATTTT.

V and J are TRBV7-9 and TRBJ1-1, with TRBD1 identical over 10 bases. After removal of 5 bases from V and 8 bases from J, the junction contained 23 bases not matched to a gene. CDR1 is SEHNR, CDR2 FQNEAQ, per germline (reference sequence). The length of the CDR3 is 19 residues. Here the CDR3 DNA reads TGTGCCAGCAGCCGGTCAGTCGGGACAGGGGTCAAGAACACCCTGGAAGCTTTCTTT. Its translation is CASSRSVGTGVKNTLEAFF.

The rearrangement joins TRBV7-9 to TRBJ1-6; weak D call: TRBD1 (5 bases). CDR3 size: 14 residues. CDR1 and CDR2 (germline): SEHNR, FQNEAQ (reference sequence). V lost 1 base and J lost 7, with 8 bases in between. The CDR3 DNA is TGTGCCAGCAGCTTAGGGACATCGAATTCACCCCTCCACTTT. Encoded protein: CASSLGTSNSPLHF.

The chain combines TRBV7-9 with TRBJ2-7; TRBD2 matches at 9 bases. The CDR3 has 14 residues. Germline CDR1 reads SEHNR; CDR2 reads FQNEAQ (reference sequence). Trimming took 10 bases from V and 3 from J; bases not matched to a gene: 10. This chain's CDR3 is CATLSPSGIYEQYF. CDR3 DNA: TGTGCCACCTTGTCCCCTAGCGGGATCTACGAGCAGTACTTC. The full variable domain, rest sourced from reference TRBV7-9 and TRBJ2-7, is DTGVSQNPRHKITKRGQNVTFRCDPISEHNRLYWYRQTLGQGPEFLTYFQNEAQLEKSRLLSDRFSAERPKGSFSTLEIQRTEQGDSAMYLCATLSPSGIYEQYFGPGTRLTVT.

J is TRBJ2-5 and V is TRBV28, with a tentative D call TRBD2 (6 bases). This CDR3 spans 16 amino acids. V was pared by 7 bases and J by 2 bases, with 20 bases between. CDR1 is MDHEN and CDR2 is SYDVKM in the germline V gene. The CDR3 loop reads CASNAIAAGLQETQYF. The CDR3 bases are TGTGCCAGCAACGCCATAGCGGCAGGGCTTCAAGAGACCCAGTACTTC.

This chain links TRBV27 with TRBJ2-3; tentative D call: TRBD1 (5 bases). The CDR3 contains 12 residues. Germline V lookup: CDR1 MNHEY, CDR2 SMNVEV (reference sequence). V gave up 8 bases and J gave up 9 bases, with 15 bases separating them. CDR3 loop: CASSPQGATQYF. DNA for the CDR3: TGTGCCAGCTCCCCCCAAGGGGCGACGCAGTATTTT.

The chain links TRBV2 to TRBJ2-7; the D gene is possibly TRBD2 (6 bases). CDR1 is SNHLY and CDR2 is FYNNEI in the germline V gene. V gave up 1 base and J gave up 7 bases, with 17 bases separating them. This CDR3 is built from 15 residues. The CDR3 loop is CASSEGEGPRGEQYF. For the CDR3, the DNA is TGTGCCAGCAGTGAAGGGGAAGGGCCCCGGGGGGAGCAGTACTTC.

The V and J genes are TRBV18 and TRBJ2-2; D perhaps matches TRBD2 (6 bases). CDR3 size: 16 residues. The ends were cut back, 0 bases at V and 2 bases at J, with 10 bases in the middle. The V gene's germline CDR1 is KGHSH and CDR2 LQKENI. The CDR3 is CASSPPRGTNTGELFF. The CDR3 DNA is TGTGCCAGCTCACCACCGCGGGGTACAAACACCGGGGAGCTGTTTTTT.